This T cell receptor beta chain appears in the sequencing data of a study of OX40 agonist ivuxolimab in advanced cancers. Assay used: immunoSEQ multiplex PCR; TCRdb lists only in-frame clones, some missing. The sample holds around 30,000 clones, 74% seen once. Germline V gene data show CDR1 as SGDLS and CDR2 as YYNGEE. This CDR3 contains 17 residues. The V segment lost 10 bases and the J segment 0 bases; nucleotides outside the gene matches: 18. This receptor was taken from an adult with an advanced solid tumor such as melanoma, head and neck, liver or kidney cancer. The genes are TRBV9 and TRBJ2-7; the match to TRBD2 covers 8 bases. The input for sequencing was CD4+ or CD8+ T cells sorted from blood, taken in a trial of the OX40 agonist ivuxolimab. CDR3 in amino acids: CAGLGRGGTPSSYEQYV. The CDR3 region has the DNA TGTGCCGGCTTGGGGCGCGGGGGGACTCCCAGCTCCTACGAGCAGTACGTC.